This T cell receptor beta chain emerged from a study of neurological immune-mediated disorders. The junction had 22 bases not matched to a gene; V was cut back by 4 bases and J by 8 bases. The CDR3 has 19 amino acids. Germline V lookup: CDR1 SGHRS, CDR2 YFSETQ. This clonotype appeared a few times. MiXCR, run by TCRdb on the 5' RACE reads, gives a single entry per CDR3 protein. The data show under 50,000 distinct CDR3 sequences, with roughly 25% seen just once and approximately 23% held by the top ten. The chain is built from TRBV5-1 and TRBJ1-4, with TRBD1 identical over 8 bases. This TCR came from a woman aged 65 to 85 in good health. The sample consisted of PBMCs. The CDR3, as DNA: TGCGCCAGCAGCCCCGCCGGGACAGGAGGTGGAGTAGGACGCGAAAAACTGTTTTTT. Translating it yields CASSPAGTGGGVGREKLFF.